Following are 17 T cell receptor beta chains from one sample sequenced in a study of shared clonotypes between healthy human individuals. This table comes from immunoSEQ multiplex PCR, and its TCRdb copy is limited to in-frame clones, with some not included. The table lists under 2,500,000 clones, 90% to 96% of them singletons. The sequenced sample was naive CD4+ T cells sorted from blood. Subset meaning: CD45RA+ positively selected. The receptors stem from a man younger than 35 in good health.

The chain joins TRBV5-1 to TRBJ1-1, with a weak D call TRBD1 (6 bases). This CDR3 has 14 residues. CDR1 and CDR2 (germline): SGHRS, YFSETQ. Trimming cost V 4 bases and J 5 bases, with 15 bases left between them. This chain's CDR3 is CASSETVQGTEAFF. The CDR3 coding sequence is TGCGCCAGCAGCGAGACGGTCCAGGGGACTGAAGCTTTCTTT.

This CDR3 is CASKVKLRTYEQYF. The CDR3 DNA is TGTGCCAGCAAGGTTAAGCTTCGAACCTACGAGCAGTACTTC. The chain has TRBV21-1 and TRBJ2-7. TRBV21-1 is designated a pseudogene. The length of the CDR3 is 14 residues.

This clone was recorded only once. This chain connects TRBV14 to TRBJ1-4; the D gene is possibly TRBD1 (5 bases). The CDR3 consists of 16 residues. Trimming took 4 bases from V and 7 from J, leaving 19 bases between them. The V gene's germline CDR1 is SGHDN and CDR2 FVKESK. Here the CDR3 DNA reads TGTGCCAGCAGCCCCTTGGACAAAATTGGAAGTGAAAAACTGTTTTTT. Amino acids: CASSPLDKIGSEKLFF.

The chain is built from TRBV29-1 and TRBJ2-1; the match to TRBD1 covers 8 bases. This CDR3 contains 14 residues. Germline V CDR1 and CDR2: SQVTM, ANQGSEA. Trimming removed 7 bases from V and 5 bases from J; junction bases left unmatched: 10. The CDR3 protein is CSDKDRAPHNEQFF. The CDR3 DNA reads TGCAGCGATAAGGACAGGGCGCCCCACAATGAGCAGTTCTTC.

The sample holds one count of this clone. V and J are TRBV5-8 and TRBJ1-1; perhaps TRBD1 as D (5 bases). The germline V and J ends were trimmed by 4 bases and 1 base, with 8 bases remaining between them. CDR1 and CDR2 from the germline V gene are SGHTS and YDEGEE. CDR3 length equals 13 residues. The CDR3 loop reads CASSLDTNTEAFF. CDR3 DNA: TGTGCCAGCAGCCTGGACACGAACACTGAAGCTTTCTTT. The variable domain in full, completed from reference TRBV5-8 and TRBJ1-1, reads EAGVTQSPTHLIKTRGQQATLRCSPISGHTSVYWYQQALGLGLQFLLWYDEGEERNRGNFPPRFSGRQFPNYSSELNVNALELEDSALYLCASSLDTNTEAFFGQGTRLTVV.

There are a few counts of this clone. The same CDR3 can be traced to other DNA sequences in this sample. The CDR3 spells CASSPGQDYGYTF. The CDR3 region has the DNA TGCGCCAGCAGCCCGGGACAGGACTATGGCTACACCTTC. This rearrangement joins TRBV5-1 to TRBJ1-2; TRBD1 aligns across 8 bases. J gave up 3 bases and V 4 bases, and 2 bases lay outside the gene matches. Germline V lookup: CDR1 SGHRS, CDR2 YFSETQ. The CDR3 loop spans 13 amino acids.

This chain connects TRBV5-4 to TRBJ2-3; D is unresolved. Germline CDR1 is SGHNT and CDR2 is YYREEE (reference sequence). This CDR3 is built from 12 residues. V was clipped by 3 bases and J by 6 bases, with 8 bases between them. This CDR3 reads CASSSRVDTQYF. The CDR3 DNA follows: TGTGCCAGCAGCTCTCGCGTGGATACGCAGTATTTT. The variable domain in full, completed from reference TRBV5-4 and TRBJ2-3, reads ETGVTQSPTHLIKTRGQQVTLRCSSQSGHNTVSWYQQALGQGPQFIFQYYREEENGRGNFPPRFSGLQFPNYSSELNVNALELDDSALYLCASSSRVDTQYFGPGTRLTVL.

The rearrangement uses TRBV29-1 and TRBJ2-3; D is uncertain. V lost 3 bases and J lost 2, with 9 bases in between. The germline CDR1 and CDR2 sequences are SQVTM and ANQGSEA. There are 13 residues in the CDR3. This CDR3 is CSVDPALTDTQYF. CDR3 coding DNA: TGCAGCGTTGACCCGGCCCTCACAGATACGCAGTATTTT.

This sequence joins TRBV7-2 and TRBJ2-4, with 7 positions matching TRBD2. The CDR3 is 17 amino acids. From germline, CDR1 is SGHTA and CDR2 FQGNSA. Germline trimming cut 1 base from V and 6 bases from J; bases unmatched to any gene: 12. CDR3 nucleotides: TGTGCCAGCAGCTTAGTCACCGGAGGGGACTATCGAAACATTCAGTACTTC. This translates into CASSLVTGGDYRNIQYF. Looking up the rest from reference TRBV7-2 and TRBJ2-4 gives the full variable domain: GAGVSQSPSNKVTEKGKDVELRCDPISGHTALYWYRQSLGQGLEFLIYFQGNSAPDKSGLPSDRFSAERTGGSVSTLTIQRTQQEDSAVYLCASSLVTGGDYRNIQYFGAGTRLSVL.

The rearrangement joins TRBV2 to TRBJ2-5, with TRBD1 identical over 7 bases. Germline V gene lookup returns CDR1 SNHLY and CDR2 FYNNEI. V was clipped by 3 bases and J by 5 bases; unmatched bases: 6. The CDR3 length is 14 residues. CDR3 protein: CASSDRGSAETQYF. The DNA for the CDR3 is TGTGCCAGCAGTGACAGGGGGTCTGCGGAGACCCAGTACTTC.

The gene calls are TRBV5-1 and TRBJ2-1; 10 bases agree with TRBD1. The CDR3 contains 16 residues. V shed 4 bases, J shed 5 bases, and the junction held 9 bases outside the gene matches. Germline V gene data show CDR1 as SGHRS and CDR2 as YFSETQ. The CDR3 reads CASSTKPGQGDNEQFF. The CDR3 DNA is TGCGCCAGCAGCACAAAGCCTGGACAGGGGGACAATGAGCAGTTCTTC. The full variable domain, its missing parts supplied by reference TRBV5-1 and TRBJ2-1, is KAGVTQTPRYLIKTRGQQVTLSCSPISGHRSVSWYQQTPGQGLQFLFEYFSETQRNKGNFPGRFSGRQFSNSRSEMNVSTLELGDSALYLCASSTKPGQGDNEQFFGPGTRLTVL.

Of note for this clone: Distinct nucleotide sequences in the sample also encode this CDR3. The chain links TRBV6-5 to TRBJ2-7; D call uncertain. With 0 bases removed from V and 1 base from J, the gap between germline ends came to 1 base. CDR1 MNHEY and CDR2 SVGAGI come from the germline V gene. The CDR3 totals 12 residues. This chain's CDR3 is CASSYSSYEQYF. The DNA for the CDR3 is TGTGCCAGCAGTTACTCGTCCTACGAGCAGTACTTC.

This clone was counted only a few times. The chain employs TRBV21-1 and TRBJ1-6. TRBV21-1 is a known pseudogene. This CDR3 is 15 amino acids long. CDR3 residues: CASSKEAAYNSPLHF. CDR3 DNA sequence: TGTGCCAGCAGCAAAGAGGCAGCTTATAATTCACCCCTCCACTTT.

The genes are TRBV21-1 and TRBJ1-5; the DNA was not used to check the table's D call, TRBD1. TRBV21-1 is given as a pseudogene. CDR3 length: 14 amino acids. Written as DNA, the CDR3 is TGTGCCAGCCCACCCCAGGGGGGCGGTCAGCCCCAGCATTTT. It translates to CASPPQGGGQPQHF.

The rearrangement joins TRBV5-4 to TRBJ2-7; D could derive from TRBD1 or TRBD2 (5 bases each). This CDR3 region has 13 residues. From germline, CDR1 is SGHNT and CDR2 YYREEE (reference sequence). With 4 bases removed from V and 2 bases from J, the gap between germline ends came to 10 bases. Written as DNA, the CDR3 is TGTGCCAGCAGCCGGCCGGGACCCTACGAGCAGTACTTC. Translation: CASSRPGPYEQYF.

In DNA form, the CDR3 reads TGTGCTAGTGGTTTGACGGGTTTAAATTCACCCCTCCACTTT. This encodes CASGLTGLNSPLHF. This rearrangement joins TRBV12-5 to TRBJ1-6; D is ambiguous. Germline CDR1 LGHNT, CDR2 FRNRAP. V was shortened by 2 bases and J by 7 bases, with 9 bases between the two germline ends. This CDR3 is 14 amino acids long.

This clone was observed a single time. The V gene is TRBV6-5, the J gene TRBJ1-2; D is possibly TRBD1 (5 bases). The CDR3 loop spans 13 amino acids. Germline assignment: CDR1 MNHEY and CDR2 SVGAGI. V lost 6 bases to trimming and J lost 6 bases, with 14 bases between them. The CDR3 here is CASRMGLSDGYTF. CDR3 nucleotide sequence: TGTGCCAGCAGAATGGGACTGTCCGATGGCTACACCTTC.